The clone carrying this T cell receptor (beta chain) has a handful of counts. Its antigen is not known. This record comes from a study of beta chain features in type 1 diabetes. Study-level results: In every one of the four CD4+ subsets, TCRB CDR3s were moderately but significantly shorter in Type 1 diabetes patients.

CDR1 and CDR2 (germline): SGHVS, FNYEAQ. V trimming: 4 bases; J trimming: 8 bases; junction bases outside the gene matches: 14. The CDR3 runs 16 residues. Expressed TCRB transcripts got sequenced, as all isolated RNA was reverse transcribed. Mean read depth for naive, central memory and regulatory T cell samples was 3.5 million to 4.5 million reads. Produced via immunoSEQ multiplex PCR; TCRdb's table is partial and in-frame only. The repertoire has around 160,000 clones, roughly 9% of them found once; the top ten carry 0.7%. The gene calls are TRBV7-6 and TRBJ2-1; 7 bases fit TRBD2. This TCR was recovered from a woman aged 30 to 39 with type 1 diabetes. Material for sequencing was central memory CD4+ T cells from blood. CDR3 residues: CASSSEPAGAFDEQFF. The CDR3 DNA follows: TGTGCCAGCAGCTCCGAACCGGCGGGAGCGTTCGATGAGCAGTTCTTC.